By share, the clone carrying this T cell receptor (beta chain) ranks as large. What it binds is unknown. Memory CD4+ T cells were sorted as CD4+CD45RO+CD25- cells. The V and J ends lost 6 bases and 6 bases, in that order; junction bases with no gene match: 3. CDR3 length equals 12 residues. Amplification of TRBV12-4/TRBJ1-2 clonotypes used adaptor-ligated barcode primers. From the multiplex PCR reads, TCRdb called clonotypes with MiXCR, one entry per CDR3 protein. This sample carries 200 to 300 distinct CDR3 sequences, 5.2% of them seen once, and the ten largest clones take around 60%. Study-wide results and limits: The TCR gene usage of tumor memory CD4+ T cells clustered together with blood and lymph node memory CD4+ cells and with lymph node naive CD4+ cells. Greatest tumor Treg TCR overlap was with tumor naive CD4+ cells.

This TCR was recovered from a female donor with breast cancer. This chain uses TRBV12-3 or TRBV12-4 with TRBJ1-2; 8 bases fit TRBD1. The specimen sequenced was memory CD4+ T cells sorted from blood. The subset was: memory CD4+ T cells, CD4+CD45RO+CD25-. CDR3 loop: CASSPTGDGYTF. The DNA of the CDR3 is TGTGCCAGCAGCCCGACAGGGGATGGCTACACCTTC.